The source of this T cell receptor beta chain is a study of T cell responses to AZD1222 COVID-19 vaccine. Data came from immunoSEQ multiplex PCR; TCRdb stores just in-frame clones and leaves some out. The sample includes 100,000 or so clones, 82% of them seen just once. The V gene lost 3 bases and the J gene lost 6 bases, with 18 bases spanning the gap. CDR1 is MGHRA and CDR2 is YSYEKL in the germline V gene. The CDR3 spans 15 residues. V usage is TRBV4-1 and J usage is TRBJ2-7, with D possibly being TRBD2 (6 bases). The specimen was peripheral blood, collected on day 0 of AZD1222 vaccination. The clonotype comes from an adult in good health. In DNA, the CDR3 is TGCGCCAGCAGCCATGAGGGCGGGGTCTGGGGCGAGCAGTACTTC. It translates to CASSHEGGVWGEQYF.